This T cell receptor (beta chain) was observed in a study of cytomegalovirus exposure and HLA in healthy donors. With respect to this clone: Its specificity is unknown.

CDR1 and CDR2 from the germline V gene are MNHEY and SMNVEV (reference sequence). The J segment lost 7 bases and the V segment lost 3 bases, leaving 14 bases of the junction unmatched. This CDR3 contains 18 residues. Study results and limitations: Across donors, presence/absence analyses took sequencing depth to be roughly uniform. As a later analysis revealed, most CMV-associated TCR beta chains appeared HLA-restricted. It was reported that TCR beta sequences correctly inferred the HLA-A and HLA-B alleles for most subjects.

With 60 Vbeta and 13 Jbeta primers, the PCR was carried out. Data came from immunoSEQ multiplex PCR; TCRdb stores just in-frame clones and leaves some out. The sample contains some 150,000 clones, around 70% of which appear only once. The gene calls are TRBV27 and TRBJ1-6; 8 positions agree with TRBD1. The sample was PBMCs. The source is a woman younger than 45 in good health and CMV-seronegative. For the CDR3, the DNA is TGTGCCAGCAGTTTCCGCCTCCGGACAGGGCGGCGAAATTCACCCCTCCACTTT. Amino acids: CASSFRLRTGRRNSPLHF.